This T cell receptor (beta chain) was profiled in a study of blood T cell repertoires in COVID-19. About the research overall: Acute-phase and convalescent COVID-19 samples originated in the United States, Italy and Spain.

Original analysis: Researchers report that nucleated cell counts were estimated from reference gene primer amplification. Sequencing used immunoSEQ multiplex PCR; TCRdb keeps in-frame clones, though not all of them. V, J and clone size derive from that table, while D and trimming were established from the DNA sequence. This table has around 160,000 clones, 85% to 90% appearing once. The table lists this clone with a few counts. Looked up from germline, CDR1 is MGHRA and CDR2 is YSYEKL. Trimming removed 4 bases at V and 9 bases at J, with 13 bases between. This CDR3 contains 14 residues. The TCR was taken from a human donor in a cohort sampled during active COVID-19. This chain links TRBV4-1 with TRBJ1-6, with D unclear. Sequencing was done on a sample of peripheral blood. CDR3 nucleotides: TGCGCCAGCAGCCTCCTAGGAGGCGGTTCACCCCTCCACTTT. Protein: CASSLLGGGSPLHF.